Presented here are 27 T cell receptor beta chains from one specimen sequenced in a study of human T cells and chemical hapten exposure. The time point: patch test 2, 6 weeks after DPC sensitization. The treatment is: therapeutic diphenylcyclopropenone sensitization with weekly scalp DPC. Each CDR3 protein gets one entry after TCRdb re-called the RACE reads with MiXCR. The data show 80,000 to 100,000 distinct CDR3 sequences, about 9% seen once. The specimen comprised whole blood, sampled in connection with sensitization to the hapten diphenylcyclopropenone (DPC). All receptors derive from a woman between 40 and 50 years old with alopecia areata. Some clones in this sample may be carry-over from other donors' samples.

This clonotype was recorded at least ten times. The rearrangement links TRBV20-1 to TRBJ2-2; D call uncertain. The CDR3 extends over 15 amino acids. V gave up 1 base and J gave up 0 bases, with 9 bases separating them. The germline gives CDR1 DFQATT, CDR2 SNEGSKA (reference sequence). CDR3 bases: TGCAGTGCTAGAGTTCGAGCTGCGAACACCGGGGAGCTGTTTTTT. Its protein product is CSARVRAANTGELFF.

This clonotype was counted ten times or more. The CDR3 region is CASSSQETQYF. The DNA of the CDR3 is TGTGCCAGCAGCTCCCAAGAGACCCAGTACTTC. The chain couples TRBV21-1 to TRBJ2-5. TRBV21-1 is noted as a pseudogene. CDR3 length: 11 amino acids.

This clonotype was recorded at least ten times. The J gene is TRBJ1-6, the V gene TRBV6-1; 7 bases align to TRBD1. The CDR3 sequence is 16 residues long. V gave up 2 bases and J gave up 12 bases; unmatched junction bases: 13. The germline CDR1 and CDR2 sequences are MNHNS and SASEGT. The CDR3 region has the DNA TGTGCCAGCAGTGAACGCGGACAGGCCTCCTGGTTACCCCTCCACTTT. This encodes CASSERGQASWLPLHF.

This clonotype showed up just a few times. The chain carries TRBV30 and TRBJ1-4, with unresolved D. The V gene lost 2 bases and the J gene lost 5 bases, with 3 bases spanning the gap. Germline V gene data show CDR1 as GTSNPN and CDR2 as SVGIG (reference sequence). The length of the CDR3 is 11 residues. CDR3 DNA sequence: TGTGCCTGGAGTAGGAATGAAAAACTGTTTTTT. Its translation is CAWSRNEKLFF.

This clonotype was counted ten times or more. This chain connects TRBV20-1 to TRBJ1-5, with D possibly TRBD1 on 6 matching bases. CDR3 length: 13 amino acids. Germline CDR1 reads DFQATT; CDR2 reads SNEGSKA (reference sequence). V lost 0 bases to trimming and J lost 9 bases, with 12 bases between them. CDR3 loop: CSAREGGFGPQHF. Written as DNA, the CDR3 is TGCAGTGCTAGAGAGGGGGGCTTCGGGCCCCAGCATTTT.

The chain uses TRBV20-1 and TRBJ2-1; possible D gene TRBD2, 6 bases. The V gene lost 2 bases and the J gene lost 0 bases, with 14 bases spanning the gap. Germline CDR1 reads DFQATT; CDR2 reads SNEGSKA (reference sequence). The CDR3 is 16 amino acids. The CDR3 reads CSARPRGRSSYNEQFF. CDR3 DNA sequence: TGCAGTGCTAGACCGCGGGGCAGGAGCTCCTACAATGAGCAGTTCTTC.

A few counts support this clonotype. The chain is built from TRBV5-8 and TRBJ1-5; D gene uncertain. The CDR3 spans 14 residues. Germline loops: CDR1 SGHTS, CDR2 YDEGEE. V was clipped by 0 bases and J by 4 bases, with 8 bases between them. Here the CDR3 reads CASSLGSANQPQHF. The CDR3 DNA reads as TGTGCCAGCAGCTTGGGATCCGCGAATCAGCCCCAGCATTTT.

This clonotype was counted many times. This chain joins TRBV6-5 and TRBJ2-7, with 11 positions matching TRBD2. Per germline, CDR1 MNHEY and CDR2 SVGAGI. The CDR3 spans 16 residues. Trimming removed 6 bases from V and 1 base from J; junction bases left unmatched: 8. The chain's CDR3 is CASRRTGTSGSYEQYF. The DNA for the CDR3 is TGTGCCAGCAGACGAACCGGGACTAGCGGATCCTACGAGCAGTACTTC.

In this sample, this clonotype turned up a few times. The chain links TRBV29-1 to TRBJ2-3, with no clear D. Per the germline V gene, CDR1 is SQVTM and CDR2 is ANQGSEA. The CDR3 totals 14 residues. V gave up 3 bases and J gave up 4 bases, with 14 bases separating them. The CDR3 sequence is CSVDYGPDSDTQYF. DNA of the CDR3: TGCAGCGTTGACTACGGCCCCGATTCAGATACGCAGTATTTT.

This clonotype has only a few counts. J is TRBJ1-2 and V is TRBV12-3 or TRBV12-4; D remains unclear. This CDR3 contains 15 residues. With 5 bases removed from V and 2 bases from J, the gap between germline ends came to 15 bases. CDR3 protein: CASSHRRLPNYGYTF. DNA of the CDR3: TGTGCCAGCAGTCACCGCCGCCTTCCCAACTATGGCTACACCTTC.

This clonotype was seen only a few times. The rearrangement links TRBV18 to TRBJ2-2; D remains unclear. Trimming cost V 3 bases and J 1 base, with 12 bases left between them. Germline lookup yields CDR1 KGHSH and CDR2 LQKENI. This CDR3 spans 16 amino acids. Here the CDR3 DNA reads TGTGCCAGCTCACCGTATCCATTCCTGAACACCGGGGAGCTGTTTTTT. Amino acids: CASSPYPFLNTGELFF.

This clonotype was seen a handful of times. The J gene is TRBJ2-7, the V gene TRBV29-1, with D unresolved. Trimming removed 4 bases from V and 0 bases from J, with 10 bases in between. This CDR3 has 13 residues. Germline V gives CDR1 SQVTM, CDR2 ANQGSEA. The CDR3 nucleotides are TGCAGCGTTGGGGAAATCATCTCCTACGAGCAGTACTTC. As protein: CSVGEIISYEQYF.

V and J are TRBV19 and TRBJ2-3; D not resolved. The CDR3 is made up of 14 amino acids. The germline gives CDR1 LNHDA, CDR2 SQIVND (reference sequence). V was shortened by 10 bases and J by 0 bases, with 14 bases between the two germline ends. CDR3 coding DNA: TGTGCCACCAGCCGTAAGTTTAGCACAGATACGCAGTATTTT. It is translated as CATSRKFSTDTQYF.

In this sample, this clonotype turned up many times. The chain combines TRBV28 with TRBJ2-3; D is undetermined. V was cut by 1 base and J by 4 bases, with 9 bases left in between. Per the germline V gene, CDR1 is MDHEN and CDR2 is SYDVKM. This CDR3 region has 14 residues. The CDR3 is CASSLSGSPDTQYF. The CDR3 nucleotides read TGTGCCAGCAGTTTATCAGGTAGCCCAGATACGCAGTATTTT.

This clonotype occurred a few times. V and J are TRBV4-2 and TRBJ2-3; 8 bases align to TRBD2. The CDR3 spans 21 residues. Germline trimming cut 1 base from V and 2 bases from J; bases unmatched to any gene: 20. Germline CDR1 and CDR2: LGHNA and YNFKEQ. The CDR3 DNA sequence: TGTGCCAGCAGCCAAGTTCGAGGACTAGCCGATCTTATGGGGGACACAGATACGCAGTATTTT. Residues: CASSQVRGLADLMGDTDTQYF.

A word on this clonotype: At one end, the junction sequence differs from germline, possibly due to a read error. The chain couples TRBV7-2 to TRBJ1-1; 9 nucleotides agree with TRBD1. CDR3 length equals 15 residues. Germline V lookup: CDR1 SGHTA, CDR2 FQGNSA. CDR3 in amino acids: CASRLAETGGTEAFF. For the CDR3, the DNA is TGTGCCAGCAGGTTAGCGGAGACAGGGGGGACTGAAGCTTTCTTT.

This clonotype was seen many times. This chain joins TRBV6-5 and TRBJ2-7; 11 bases are shared with TRBD1. The CDR3 sequence is 14 residues long. Germline loops: CDR1 MNHEY, CDR2 SVGAGI. V lost 5 bases and J lost 4; bases outside the gene matches: 4. DNA for the CDR3: TGTGCCAGCAGTCCCGGACAGGGGGCTTACGAGCAGTACTTC. Its translation is CASSPGQGAYEQYF.

There are a few counts of this clonotype. The V gene is TRBV12-3 or TRBV12-4, the J gene TRBJ2-7; D might be TRBD1 (6 bases). V was shortened by 6 bases and J by 4 bases, with 10 bases between the two germline ends. The CDR3 contains 12 residues. The CDR3 coding sequence is TGTGCCAGCAGCCCCGGACAGTACGAGCAGTACTTC. It codes for CASSPGQYEQYF.

The rearrangement joins TRBV23-1 to TRBJ1-5, with TRBD1 matching 12 bases. TRBV23-1 is an open reading frame, and its role is uncertain. The CDR3 length is 16 residues. Trimming removed 4 bases from V and 4 bases from J; junction bases left unmatched: 5. The CDR3 region has the DNA TGCGCCAGCAGTCCCCGGGACAGGGGGCCGAATCAGCCCCAGCATTTT. It translates to CASSPRDRGPNQPQHF.

This clonotype turned up a few times. The J gene is TRBJ2-3, the V gene TRBV28, with D perhaps TRBD1 (5 bases). Germline CDR1 is MDHEN and CDR2 is SYDVKM. This CDR3 region has 14 residues. Trimming took 3 bases from V and 1 from J, leaving 8 bases between them. CDR3 sequence: CASSLPTGTDTQYF. In nucleotides, the CDR3 is TGTGCCAGCAGTTTGCCGACAGGCACAGATACGCAGTATTTT.

This clonotype has more than one count but fewer than ten. J is TRBJ2-1 and V is TRBV6-6; 13 bases agree with TRBD2. V lost 4 bases to trimming and J lost 7 bases; unmatched junction nucleotides: 4. Germline V lookup: CDR1 MNHNY, CDR2 SVGAGI (reference sequence). The CDR3 has 15 amino acids. CDR3 sequence reads: CASSSSLAGGNEQFF. CDR3 DNA: TGTGCCAGCAGTTCTTCACTAGCGGGAGGGAATGAGCAGTTCTTC.

This clonotype was observed a few times. The chain uses TRBV28 and TRBJ2-1, with 9 bases matching TRBD1. The CDR3 runs 15 residues. The germline V gene has CDR1 MDHEN and CDR2 SYDVKM. The ends lost 10 bases at V and 7 bases at J; junction bases unmatched: 14. CDR3 loop: CATSAGTGIINEQFF. The CDR3 nucleotides are TGTGCCACTTCCGCCGGGACAGGGATAATTAATGAGCAGTTCTTC.

Many counts were recorded for this clonotype. J is TRBJ1-5 and V is TRBV9; D unclear. The CDR3 is 15 amino acids. The V end lost 0 bases, the J end lost 8 bases, and 15 bases lay between the germline ends. The germline V gene encodes CDR1 SGDLS and CDR2 YYNGEE. CDR3 in amino acids: CASSVAPGPREPQHF. The CDR3, as DNA: TGTGCCAGCAGCGTAGCCCCTGGTCCCCGGGAGCCCCAGCATTTT.

This clonotype has ten or more counts. The chain joins TRBV12-3 or TRBV12-4 to TRBJ1-4; possible D gene TRBD1, 6 bases. The CDR3 runs to 16 residues. Trimming took 1 base from V and 5 from J, leaving 14 bases between them. CDR3 sequence reads: CASSLDLGTRNEKLFF. In nucleotides, the CDR3 is TGTGCCAGCAGTTTAGATCTTGGGACACGGAATGAAAAACTGTTTTTT.

This clonotype occurred a few times. The chain employs TRBV28 and TRBJ2-7, with unresolved D. The V and J ends lost 4 bases and 1 base respectively, with 14 bases between them. The CDR3 spans 15 residues. CDR1 MDHEN and CDR2 SYDVKM come from the germline V gene. CDR3 DNA: TGTGCCAGCAGTTCGGTCCCTAGGCCGTCCTACGAGCAGTACTTC. Translation gives CASSSVPRPSYEQYF.

This clonotype occurred many times. This rearrangement joins TRBV7-2 to TRBJ1-2, with 7 bases fitting TRBD1. The CDR3 sequence is 15 residues long. CDR1 and CDR2 from the germline V gene are SGHTA and FQGNSA. V dropped 5 bases and J dropped 2; count of bases not matched to a gene: 8. CDR3 residues: CASSPHGGGNYGYTF. The CDR3 DNA reads TGTGCCAGCAGCCCTCATGGAGGGGGCAACTATGGCTACACCTTC.

This clonotype turned up a few times. The chain uses TRBV15 and TRBJ2-6; the D is unclear. Germline-derived CDR1 and CDR2 are LNHNV and YYDKDF (reference sequence). Trimming took off 5 bases at V and 3 bases at J, with 14 bases between the two ends. The CDR3 spans 16 residues. The CDR3 nucleotides are TGTGCCACCAGCCCGCCCCGGCAAATTGGGGCCAACGTCCTGACTTTC. Protein product: CATSPPRQIGANVLTF. Using reference TRBV15 and TRBJ2-6 for the parts outside the CDR3, the full variable domain is DAMVIQNPRYQVTQFGKPVTLSCSQTLNHNVMYWYQQKSSQAPKLLFHYYDKDFNNEADTPDNFQSRRPNTSFCFLDIRSPGLGDTAMYLCATSPPRQIGANVLTFGAGSRLTVL.